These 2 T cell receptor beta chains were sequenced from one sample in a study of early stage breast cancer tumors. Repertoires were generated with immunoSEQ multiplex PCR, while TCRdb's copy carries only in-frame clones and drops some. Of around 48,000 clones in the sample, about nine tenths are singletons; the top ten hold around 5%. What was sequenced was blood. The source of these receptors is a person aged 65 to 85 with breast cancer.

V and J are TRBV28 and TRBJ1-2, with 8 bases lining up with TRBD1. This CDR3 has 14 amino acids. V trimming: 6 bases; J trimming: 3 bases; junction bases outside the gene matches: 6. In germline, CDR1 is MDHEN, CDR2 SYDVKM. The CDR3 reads CASRVAGGDYGYTF. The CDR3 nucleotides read TGTGCCAGCAGAGTGGCAGGGGGCGACTATGGCTACACCTTC.

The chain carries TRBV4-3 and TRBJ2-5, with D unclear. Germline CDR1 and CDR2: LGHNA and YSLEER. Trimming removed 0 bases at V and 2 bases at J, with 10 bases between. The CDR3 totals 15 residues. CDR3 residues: CASSQEVDTQETQYF. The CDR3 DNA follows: TGCGCCAGCAGCCAAGAGGTAGACACTCAAGAGACCCAGTACTTC.